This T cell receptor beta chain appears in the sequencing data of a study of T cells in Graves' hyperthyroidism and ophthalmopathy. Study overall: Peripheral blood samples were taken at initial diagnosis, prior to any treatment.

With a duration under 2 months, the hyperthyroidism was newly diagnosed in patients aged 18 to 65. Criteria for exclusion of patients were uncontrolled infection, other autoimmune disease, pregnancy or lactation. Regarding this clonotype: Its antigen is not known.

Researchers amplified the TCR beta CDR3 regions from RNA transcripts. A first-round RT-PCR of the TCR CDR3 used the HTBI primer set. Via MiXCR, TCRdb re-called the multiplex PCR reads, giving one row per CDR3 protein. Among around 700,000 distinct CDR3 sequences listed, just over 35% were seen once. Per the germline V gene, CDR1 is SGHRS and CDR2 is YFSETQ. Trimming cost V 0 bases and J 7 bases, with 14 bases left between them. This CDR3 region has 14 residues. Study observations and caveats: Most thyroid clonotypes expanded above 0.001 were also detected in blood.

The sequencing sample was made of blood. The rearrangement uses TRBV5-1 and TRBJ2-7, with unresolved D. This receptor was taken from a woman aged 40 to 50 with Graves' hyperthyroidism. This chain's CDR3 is CASSLVPQRNEQYF. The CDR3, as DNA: TGCGCCAGCAGCTTGGTACCCCAAAGGAATGAGCAGTACTTC.